This TCR beta chain was observed in a study of cytomegalovirus exposure and HLA in healthy donors (dated by TCRdb to 2017 to 2019). About the study as a whole: In an earlier analysis of about 560 of the donors, 276 Gb of sequence data and 90 million to 120 million unique TCR beta sequences from about 179 million T cells were reported. In the later analysis, no new phenotypic data were used to find candidate immune exposures; instead, reliance was placed on TCR beta sequences and their occurrence across donors. Of the roughly 390 genotyped donors, over 65% fell in the genetic ancestry cluster associated with self-reported Caucasian donors. Among 300 to 450 genotyped donors of the cohort, an average of around 240,000 unique TCR beta nucleotide sequences were sequenced per donor, 15% to 20% of them non-productive. Besides the first cohort of about 730 subjects, a separate validation cohort made up of around 120 different subjects was used. The aim of the study was to test whether cataloging public T cell receptors could identify signatures of past pathogen exposure. Using immunosequencing, the study profiled T cell repertoires from fewer than 850 subjects and related those repertoires to cytomegalovirus serostatus. The number of donors typed differed by locus, with about 629-630 for A, B, C, DRB1 and DQB1, around 500 for DQA1, 600 to 610 for DPA1, and some 450 for DPB1. An earlier analysis of about 620 of the donors applied high-throughput TCR beta sequencing to assess whether each TCR beta V gene segment acted as functional or pseudogenic. Donor age, sex, ethnicity and CMV serostatus were compiled alongside the repertoire data. A later genetic analysis took genome-wide SNP genotypes for about 55% of the 666 donors and used that subset as a discovery cohort. A later analysis re-analyzed previously published TCR beta repertoires from 650 to 800 donors and added high-resolution HLA genotyping to study TCR occurrence patterns. Because of strong linkage in the cohort, 5 or 6 DR-DQ haplotypes were treated as single units for association and clustering. To predict cytomegalovirus infection status, the study brought together high-throughput TCR immunosequencing, statistical association of individual TCRs with disease status, and machine learning. All discovery cohort repertoires had been generated using a single sequencing platform. An early release that covered 640 HLA-typed donors contained about 290 gigabases of sequencing data and around 85 million unique TCR sequences. Both class I and class II loci were covered by HLA typing, at four-digit resolution. On the study overall, not on this receptor specifically: Roughly uniform sequencing depth across donors was assumed in presence/absence analyses, although this assumption may not hold. A cluster of highly shared sequence variants was judged likely to represent a technical artifact of the sequencing pipeline. In vitro tests confirmed that three of the cytomegalovirus-associated TCR beta chains recognize cytomegalovirus antigens. The 87-base-pair reads could not distinguish some IMGT-functional V segments, including TRBV6-2 and TRBV6-3, so those segments were excluded. The cohort was sequenced for TCR beta chains only, and without alpha or paired-chain data the features that could be detected were limited. A further reported finding was that TCR beta sequences accurately predicted the HLA-A and HLA-B alleles for most subjects in the first cohort. While some public TCRs were present in many individuals, most TCR sequences turned up only very rarely across donors. V-gene and J-gene trimming of TCR beta chains was associated with a missense DCLRE1C variant in a later genetic analysis, and the association was replicated in an independent cohort. Cytomegalovirus status was reported to be diagnosed by the classifier with high specificity and sensitivity in both the original and validation cohorts. Because some donors lacked HLA typing at each locus, the association tests relied only on the typed subset. A later analysis found that most CMV-associated TCR beta chains appeared HLA-restricted, with HLA associations seemingly driven largely by CMV exposure. In a later analysis, TCR association rates were found to vary across HLA loci, with the most associated TCRs seen for DRB1 alleles and the fewest for HLA-C alleles. At a false discovery rate of 0.05, a later analysis linked some 17,000 TCR beta sequences to specific HLA alleles. According to the authors, the approach could potentially be generalized to other disease states and immunological phenotypes. Immune exposure information for the cohort was limited to CMV serostatus. Compared with equally common non-associated chains, HLA-associated TCR beta chains in a later analysis were more clonally expanded and had lower generation probabilities. An earlier analysis of roughly 570 of the donors showed that most TCR beta V segments appeared in productive rearrangements either about 87% or about 30% of the time, which broadly matched IMGT annotations. Strong co-occurrence of HLA alleles, especially DR and DQ, made assigning TCR associations to individual alleles difficult. Several of the top co-occurrence clusters appeared to be linked to parvovirus B19, influenza, CMV and Epstein-Barr virus, according to a later analysis. According to a later genetic analysis, donors in an Asian-associated ancestry cluster had fewer N-insertions in productive TCRs than the approximately 710-donor mean. Linkage disequilibrium might explain the correlated functional status among segregating V segments, but an unknown experimental factor could not be ruled out. The study listed approximately 160 TCR beta chains as associated with cytomegalovirus. Because counts were too low, under 20 rarely observed V segments, including chromosome 9 orphons, were left out of the earlier analysis of roughly 600 of the donors.

In regard to this clone: The antigen it binds to is not known. Per-nucleotide qualities are absent, and no much larger clonotype sits a single base away.

The cohort comprised 666 healthy bone marrow donors. At the time of sampling, every cohort member was nominally healthy, though immune exposures that went unrecorded were likely present. The donor was CMV seropositive and was included in the group of approximately 310 seropositive cohort members. A peripheral blood sample was collected from each donor, and TCR beta sequencing was performed on peripheral blood mononuclear cells. The Qiagen DNeasy Blood Extraction Kit was used to extract genomic DNA from the blood cell samples. The CDR3 numbers 15 residues from cysteine through phenylalanine. The DNA shown is the 45-base CDR3, in frame from base 1. CDR1 and CDR2, looked up from the germline V gene, are SGHTA and FQGNSA. Germline trimming: 3 bases from V, 3 bases from J; junction bases outside gene matches: 5. Libraries were prepared through the immunoSEQ multiplex PCR assay. A mixture of 60 forward primers for TCR Vbeta segments and 13 reverse primers for TCR Jbeta segments was used in the multiplex PCR. The CDR3 region of rearranged TCR beta genes was amplified from genomic DNA by a multiplex PCR assay. On the Illumina HiSeq System, the amplified TCR beta libraries were sequenced as 87-base-pair reads. The study's own analysis went as follows. Across the 500 to 850 repertoires, a later analysis counted approximately 83 million unique TCR beta chains, roughly 11 million of which were shared by at least two donors. Raw reads were error-corrected and collapsed into unique sequences by a nearest-neighbor algorithm in which closely related sequences were merged to remove PCR and sequencing errors. V, D and J gene segments were assigned by aligning CDR3 sequences to IMGT reference sequences. For a sequence to be retained, a match of at least six nucleotides was required to both a V gene segment and a J gene segment. A rearrangement counted as productive if the CDR3 had no stop codons and remained in frame with V and J, and every other rearrangement counted as non-productive. CDR3 was defined by IMGT convention, running from the second conserved V-encoded cysteine to the conserved J-encoded phenylalanine. The earlier analysis of about 530 of the donors excluded any sequence lacking an unambiguous match to a single V gene segment. In an earlier analysis of approximately 590 of the donors, a V segment was called functional when productive rearrangements were above 56.7%, and segregating when the standard deviation between donors exceeded 5%. To diagnose cytomegalovirus status from the catalog of TCR beta chain sequences, a statistical classification framework was built. In a later analysis, V and J genes were assigned by comparing TCR nucleotide sequences against IMGT/GENE-DB human TR gene sequences. The TCRdist pipeline was used in a later analysis to assign CDR3 sequences and most-parsimonious VDJ recombination scenarios. In a later analysis, each TCR beta chain was defined by its CDR3 amino acid sequence together with its V-gene family, and reads lacking a unique V-gene family were excluded. To address suspected cross-contamination and a sequencing artifact, a later analysis removed roughly 640 highly shared, low-generation-probability nucleotide sequences. A later analysis calculated a clonal expansion index for each public chain from normalized within-repertoire ranks of inferred template counts. Generation probabilities in a later analysis came from a VDJ recombination model fitted to out-of-frame rearrangements, and those results were checked against IGoR. In a later analysis, hypergeometric tests were used to score TCR-TCR, TCR-HLA and TCR-CMV co-occurrence, with a repertoire-size bias correction applied to TCR pairs. To estimate false discovery rates, a later analysis permuted the HLA or CMV assignments 20 times. In a later analysis, co-occurring TCRs were grouped with DBSCAN, and TCRdist sequence similarity was added when clustering was performed within HLA-allele-positive subsets. Repertoires with fewer than 30,000 or more than 120,000 public chains were left out of co-occurrence clustering, as were roughly five repertoires with anomalous nucleotide sharing. TCRdb provides this immuneACCESS table in a form limited to in-frame rearrangements. Some clones are lacking; in checked studies, under half of them reflect an unresolved V gene, and why the rest are absent is not known. The DNA gave D and trimming, while V, J and clone size come from that table. In this sample the table shows around 100,000 clones, around 80% of which occur a single time. The ten largest make up more than 3.5% of the sample.

Sequencing was performed on PBMCs. The sequence came from a female donor in good health and CMV-seropositive. Recombination connected TRBV7-2 to TRBJ2-3; TRBD1 fits 8 bases in the junction. CDR3 region: CASSFKQGATDTQYF. The DNA sequence is TGTGCCAGCAGCTTTAAGCAGGGGGCAACAGATACGCAGTATTTT.